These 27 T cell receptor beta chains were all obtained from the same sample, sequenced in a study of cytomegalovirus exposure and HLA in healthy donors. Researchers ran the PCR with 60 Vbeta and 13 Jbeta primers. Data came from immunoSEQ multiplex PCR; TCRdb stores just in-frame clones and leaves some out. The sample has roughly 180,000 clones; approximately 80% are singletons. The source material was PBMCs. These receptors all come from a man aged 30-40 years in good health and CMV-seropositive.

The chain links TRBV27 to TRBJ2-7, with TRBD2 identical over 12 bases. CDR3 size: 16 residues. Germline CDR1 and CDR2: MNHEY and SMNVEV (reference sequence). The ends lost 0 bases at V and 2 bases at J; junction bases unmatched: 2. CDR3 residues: CASSLSGLAGPYEQYF. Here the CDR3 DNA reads TGTGCCAGCAGTTTATCGGGACTAGCGGGCCCCTACGAGCAGTACTTC.

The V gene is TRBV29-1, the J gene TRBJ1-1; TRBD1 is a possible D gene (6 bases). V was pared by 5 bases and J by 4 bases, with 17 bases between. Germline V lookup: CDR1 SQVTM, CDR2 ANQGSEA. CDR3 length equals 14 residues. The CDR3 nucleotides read TGCAGCGTTAGGACCGGGGGGCGCGGCACTGAAGCTTTCTTT. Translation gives CSVRTGGRGTEAFF.

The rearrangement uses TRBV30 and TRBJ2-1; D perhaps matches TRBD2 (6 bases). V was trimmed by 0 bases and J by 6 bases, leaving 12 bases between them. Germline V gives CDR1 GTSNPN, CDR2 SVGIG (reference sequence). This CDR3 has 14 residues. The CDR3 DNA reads TGTGCCTGGAGTGTACTGCTAGCGACCAATGAGCAGTTCTTC. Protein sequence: CAWSVLLATNEQFF.

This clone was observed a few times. The CDR3 coding sequence is TGTGCCACCCGGGACATAGGTAATCAGCCCCAGCATTTT. Its translation: CATRDIGNQPQHF. The rearrangement links TRBV15 to TRBJ1-5; possible D gene TRBD1, 6 bases. Between the trimmed V and J ends, which lost 8 bases and 4 bases, there was a span of 12 bases. CDR3 length: 13 residues. The germline V gene has CDR1 LNHNV and CDR2 YYDKDF (reference sequence).

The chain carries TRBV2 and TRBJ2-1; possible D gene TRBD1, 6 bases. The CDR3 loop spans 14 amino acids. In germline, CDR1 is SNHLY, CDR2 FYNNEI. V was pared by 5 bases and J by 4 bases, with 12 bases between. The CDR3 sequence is CASSRRQVYNEQFF. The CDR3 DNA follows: TGTGCCAGCAGTCGAAGACAGGTTTACAATGAGCAGTTCTTC.

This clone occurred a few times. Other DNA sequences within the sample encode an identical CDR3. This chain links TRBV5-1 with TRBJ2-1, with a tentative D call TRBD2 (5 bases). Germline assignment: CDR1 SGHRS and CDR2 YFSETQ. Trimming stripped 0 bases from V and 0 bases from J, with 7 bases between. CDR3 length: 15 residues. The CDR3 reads CASSLGGSSYNEQFF. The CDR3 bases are TGCGCCAGCAGCTTGGGAGGGAGCTCCTACAATGAGCAGTTCTTC.

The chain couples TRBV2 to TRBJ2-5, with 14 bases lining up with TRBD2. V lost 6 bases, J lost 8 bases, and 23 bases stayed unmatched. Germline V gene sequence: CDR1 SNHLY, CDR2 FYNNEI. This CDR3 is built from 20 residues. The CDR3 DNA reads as TGTGCCAGCAGAGACGATTCGACTAGCGGGAGGGCCGAAACGAAGAGAACCCAGTACTTC. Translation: CASRDDSTSGRAETKRTQYF.

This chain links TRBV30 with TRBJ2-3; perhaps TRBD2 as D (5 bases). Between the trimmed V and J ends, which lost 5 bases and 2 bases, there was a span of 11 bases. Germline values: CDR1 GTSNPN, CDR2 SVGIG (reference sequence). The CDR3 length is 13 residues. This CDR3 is CAWVNGNTDTQYF. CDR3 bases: TGTGCCTGGGTCAACGGGAACACAGATACGCAGTATTTT.

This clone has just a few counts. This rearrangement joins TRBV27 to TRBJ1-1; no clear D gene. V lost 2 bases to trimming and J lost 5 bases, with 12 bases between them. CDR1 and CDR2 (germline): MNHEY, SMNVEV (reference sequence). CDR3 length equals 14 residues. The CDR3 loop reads CASSLSSQWTEAFF. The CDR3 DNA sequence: TGTGCCAGCAGTTTAAGCTCCCAATGGACTGAAGCTTTCTTT.

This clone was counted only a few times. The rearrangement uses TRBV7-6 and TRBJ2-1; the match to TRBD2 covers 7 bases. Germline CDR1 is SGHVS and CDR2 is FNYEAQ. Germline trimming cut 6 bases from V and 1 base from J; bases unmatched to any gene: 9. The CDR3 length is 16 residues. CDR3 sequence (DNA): TGTGCCAGCAGGCCGCGTAGCGGGCTATCCTACAATGAGCAGTTCTTC. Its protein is CASRPRSGLSYNEQFF.

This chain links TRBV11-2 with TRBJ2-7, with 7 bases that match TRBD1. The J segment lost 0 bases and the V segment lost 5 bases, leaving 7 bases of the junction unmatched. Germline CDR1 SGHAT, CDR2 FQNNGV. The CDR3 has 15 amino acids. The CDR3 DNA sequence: TGTGCCAGCAGCCCCGGGACAGCTCTCTCCTACGAGCAGTACTTC. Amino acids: CASSPGTALSYEQYF.

In nucleotides, the CDR3 is TGCAGCGTCACGACAGGGGGCTCCTACGAGCAGTACTTC. It is translated as CSVTTGGSYEQYF. The genes are TRBV29-1 and TRBJ2-7; 9 bases line up with TRBD1. CDR1 SQVTM and CDR2 ANQGSEA come from the germline V gene. J gave up 0 bases and V 6 bases, and 3 bases lay outside the gene matches. This CDR3 contains 13 residues.

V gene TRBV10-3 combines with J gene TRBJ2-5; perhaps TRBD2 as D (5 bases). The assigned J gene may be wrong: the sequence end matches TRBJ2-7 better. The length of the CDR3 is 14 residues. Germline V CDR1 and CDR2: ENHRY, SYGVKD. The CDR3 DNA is TGTGCCATCAGTGAGTCTGAGGGTACCTACGAGCAGTACTTC. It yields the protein CAISESEGTYEQYF.

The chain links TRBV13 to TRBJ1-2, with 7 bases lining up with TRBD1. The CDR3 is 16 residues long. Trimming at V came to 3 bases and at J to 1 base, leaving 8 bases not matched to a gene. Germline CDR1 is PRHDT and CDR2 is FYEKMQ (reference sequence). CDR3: CASSLGRQGLNYGYTF. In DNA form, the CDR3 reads TGTGCCAGCAGCTTGGGAAGACAGGGCCTTAACTATGGCTACACCTTC.

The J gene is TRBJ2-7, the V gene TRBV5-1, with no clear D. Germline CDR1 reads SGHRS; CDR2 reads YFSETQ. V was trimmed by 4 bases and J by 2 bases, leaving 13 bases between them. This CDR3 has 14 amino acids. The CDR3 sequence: CASSPPGPPYEQYF. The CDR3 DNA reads TGCGCCAGCAGCCCCCCTGGGCCACCCTACGAGCAGTACTTC. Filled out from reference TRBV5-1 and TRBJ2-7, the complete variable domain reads KAGVTQTPRYLIKTRGQQVTLSCSPISGHRSVSWYQQTPGQGLQFLFEYFSETQRNKGNFPGRFSGRQFSNSRSEMNVSTLELGDSALYLCASSPPGPPYEQYFGPGTRLTVT.

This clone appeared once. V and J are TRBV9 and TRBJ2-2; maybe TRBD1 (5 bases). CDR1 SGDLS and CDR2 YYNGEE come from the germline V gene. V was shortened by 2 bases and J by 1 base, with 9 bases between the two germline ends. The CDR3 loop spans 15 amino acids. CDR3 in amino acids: CASSVGQGNTGELFF. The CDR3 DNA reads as TGTGCCAGCAGCGTTGGGCAGGGGAACACCGGGGAGCTGTTTTTT.

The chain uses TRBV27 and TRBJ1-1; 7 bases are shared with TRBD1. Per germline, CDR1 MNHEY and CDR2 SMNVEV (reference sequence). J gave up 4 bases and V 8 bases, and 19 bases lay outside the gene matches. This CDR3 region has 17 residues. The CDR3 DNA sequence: TGTGCCAGCCGGAGGGGGCGCGGCGGCGCTTGGTCCACTGAAGCTTTCTTT. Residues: CASRRGRGGAWSTEAFF.

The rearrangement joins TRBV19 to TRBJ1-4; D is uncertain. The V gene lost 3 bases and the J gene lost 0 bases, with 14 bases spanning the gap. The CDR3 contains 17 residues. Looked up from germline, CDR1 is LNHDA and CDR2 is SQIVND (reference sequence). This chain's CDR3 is CASSMLELEATNEKLFF. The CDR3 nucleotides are TGTGCCAGTAGTATGCTGGAATTGGAGGCAACTAATGAAAAACTGTTTTTT.

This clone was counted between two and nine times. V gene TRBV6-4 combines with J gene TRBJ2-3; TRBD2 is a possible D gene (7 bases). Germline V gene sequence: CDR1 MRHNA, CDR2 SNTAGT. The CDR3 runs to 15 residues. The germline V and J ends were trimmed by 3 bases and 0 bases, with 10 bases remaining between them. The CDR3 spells CASSEEGGSTDTQYF. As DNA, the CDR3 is TGTGCCAGCAGTGAGGAGGGGGGGAGCACAGATACGCAGTATTTT.

CDR3 amino acids: CASSLGGEASKETQYF. The DNA for the CDR3 is TGTGCCAGCAGCTTGGGAGGAGAAGCCTCTAAAGAGACCCAGTACTTC. This chain uses TRBV5-6 with TRBJ2-5; D is unclear. CDR1 and CDR2 from the germline V gene are SGHDT and YYEEEE. The CDR3 extends over 16 amino acids. Trimming stripped 0 bases from V and 3 bases from J, with 15 bases between.

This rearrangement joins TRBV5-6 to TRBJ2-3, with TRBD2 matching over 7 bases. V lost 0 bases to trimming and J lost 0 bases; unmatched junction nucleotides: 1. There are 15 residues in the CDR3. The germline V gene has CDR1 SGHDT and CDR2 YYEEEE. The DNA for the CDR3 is TGTGCCAGCAGCTTGGGGGGAGGGAGCACAGATACGCAGTATTTT. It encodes CASSLGGGSTDTQYF. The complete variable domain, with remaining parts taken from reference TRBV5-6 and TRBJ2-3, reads DAGVTQSPTHLIKTRGQQVTLRCSPKSGHDTVSWYQQALGQGPQFIFQYYEEEERQRGNFPDRFSGHQFPNYSSELNVNALLLGDSALYLCASSLGGGSTDTQYFGPGTRLTVL.

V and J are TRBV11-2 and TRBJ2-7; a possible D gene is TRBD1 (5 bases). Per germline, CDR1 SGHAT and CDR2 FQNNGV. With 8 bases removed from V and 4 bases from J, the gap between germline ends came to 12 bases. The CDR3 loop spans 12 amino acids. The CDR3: CASGREGYEQYF. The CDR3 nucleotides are TGTGCCAGCGGCAGGGAAGGTTACGAGCAGTACTTC.

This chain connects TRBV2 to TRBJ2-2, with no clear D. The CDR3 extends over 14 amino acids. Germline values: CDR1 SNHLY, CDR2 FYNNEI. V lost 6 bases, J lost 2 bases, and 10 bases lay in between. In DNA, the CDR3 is TGTGCCAGCAGCGCCCGCGGAAACACCGGGGAGCTGTTTTTT. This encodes CASSARGNTGELFF.

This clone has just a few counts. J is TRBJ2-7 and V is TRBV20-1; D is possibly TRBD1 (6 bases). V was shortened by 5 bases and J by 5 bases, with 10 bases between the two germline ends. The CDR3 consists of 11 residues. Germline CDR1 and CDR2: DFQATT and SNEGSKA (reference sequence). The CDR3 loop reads CSAPRGHEQYF. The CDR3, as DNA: TGCAGTGCTCCCAGGGGACACGAGCAGTACTTC.

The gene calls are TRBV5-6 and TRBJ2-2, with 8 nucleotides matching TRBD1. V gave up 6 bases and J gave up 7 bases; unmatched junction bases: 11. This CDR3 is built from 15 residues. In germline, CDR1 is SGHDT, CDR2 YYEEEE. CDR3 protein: CASTDLQGAIGELFF. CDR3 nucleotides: TGTGCCAGCACCGATCTCCAGGGGGCAATCGGGGAGCTGTTTTTT. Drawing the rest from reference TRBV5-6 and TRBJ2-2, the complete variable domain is DAGVTQSPTHLIKTRGQQVTLRCSPKSGHDTVSWYQQALGQGPQFIFQYYEEEERQRGNFPDRFSGHQFPNYSSELNVNALLLGDSALYLCASTDLQGAIGELFFGEGSRLTVL.

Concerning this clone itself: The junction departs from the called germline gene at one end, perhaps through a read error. The chain's CDR3 is CASSLLSSSSGANVLTF. The CDR3 DNA follows: TGTGCCAGCAGTTTATTAAGTTCATCCTCTGGCGCCAACGTCCTGACTTTC. This chain connects TRBV28 to TRBJ2-6; no firm D call. The CDR3 is 17 amino acids. The germline V gene encodes CDR1 MDHEN and CDR2 SYDVKM.

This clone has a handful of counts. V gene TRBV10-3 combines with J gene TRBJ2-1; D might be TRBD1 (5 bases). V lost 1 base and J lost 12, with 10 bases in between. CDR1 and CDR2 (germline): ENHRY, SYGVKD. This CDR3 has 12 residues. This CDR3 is CAISELGRGQFF. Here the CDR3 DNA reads TGTGCCATCAGTGAGTTAGGAAGGGGGCAGTTCTTC.